These T cell receptor beta chains were read from a single sample in a study of blood T cell repertoires in COVID-19. The method was immunoSEQ multiplex PCR; TCRdb's version includes in-frame clones alone and lacks a portion of them. In the table there are roughly 96,000 clones, about 80% of which are singletons. The specimen was peripheral blood. The receptors stem from a man older than 75 with acute or convalescent COVID-19. Each CDR3 is given with its conserved first and last residue. The D gene is left open where the match is weak. Clone size is shown for a subset of rows, as once, few, many or a class of expanded clone.

>TRBD1|once|TRBJ1-1|TRBV7-6
TGTGCCAGCAGTTCCGGACAGGGAGAGGGTACTGAAGCTTTCTTT
CASSSGQGEGTEAFF
>.|.|TRBJ2-7|TRBV15
TGTGCCACCAGCAGAGATGCAGGAACCAGAACCTACGAGCAGTACTTC
CATSRDAGTRTYEQYF
>.|.|TRBJ2-2|TRBV9
TGTGCCAGCAGCGTCTTCGGGGTCACCGGGGAGCTGTTTTTT
CASSVFGVTGELFF
>TRBD1|.|TRBJ2-3|TRBV4-1
TGCGCCAGCAGTCCTGCAGGGGGCGGTGATACGCAGTATTTT
CASSPAGGGDTQYF
>TRBD1|.|TRBJ1-5|TRBV5-1
TGCGCCAGCAGCTGGGGGACAGGGAGCAATCAGCCCCAGCATTTT
CASSWGTGSNQPQHF
>TRBD1|.|TRBJ2-5|TRBV19
TGTGCCAGTAGTTCCGGACAGGGAGGTTACCAAGAGACCCAGTACTTC
CASSSGQGGYQETQYF
>.|.|TRBJ1-5|TRBV2
TGTGCCAGCAGCCCCCCTCCCAGGGGTGGTAGCAATCAGCCCCAGCATTTT
CASSPPPRGGSNQPQHF
>TRBD2|.|TRBJ2-2|TRBV6-2/TRBV6-3
TGTGCCAGCAGTACGACTAGCGGGGGGGCTGGCGGGGAGCTGTTTTTT
CASSTTSGGAGGELFF
>.|.|TRBJ2-1|TRBV19
TGTGCCAGTAATGGGCGGGATAACAATGAGCAGTTCTTC
CASNGRDNNEQFF
>.|.|TRBJ2-3|TRBV5-6
TGTGCCAGCAGCTTTACCAGCGGACTAACAGATACGCAGTATTTT
CASSFTSGLTDTQYF
>.|few|TRBJ2-2|TRBV2
TGTGCCAGAGGACAGTCGAACACCGGGGAGCTGTTTTTT
CARGQSNTGELFF
>.|once|TRBJ2-7|TRBV7-9
TGTGCCAGCAGCTTAGAGGGCACAGGGTACGAGCAGTACTTC
CASSLEGTGYEQYF
>TRBD1|.|TRBJ1-1|TRBV6-5
TGTGCCAGCACCGACAGGGGAAAAGGGAACACTGAAGCTTTCTTT
CASTDRGKGNTEAFF
>TRBD2|.|TRBJ2-1|TRBV11-2
TGTGCCAGCAGCTTAGGGGCTGGCGGGGGGGCCAATGAGCAGTTCTTC
CASSLGAGGGANEQFF
>.|few|TRBJ2-7|TRBV20-1
TGCAGTGCTGAGACAGATCAGTACTTC
CSAETDQYF
>TRBD1|.|TRBJ1-1|TRBV7-9
TGTGCCAGCAGCCGGGACAGGGGAACCCCTGAAGCTTTCTTT
CASSRDRGTPEAFF
>.|.|TRBJ1-6|TRBV6-5
TGTGCCAGCAGCAGACAGGATTTTTATAATTCACCCCTCCACTTT
CASSRQDFYNSPLHF
>.|.|TRBJ1-3|TRBV11-2
TGTGCCAGCAGCTCTGGAGGGGAAAACACCATATATTTT
CASSSGGENTIYF
>TRBD1|.|TRBJ1-4|TRBV25-1
TGTGCCAGCAGTGGGATGAACCCAGGGGGGCCGAATGAAAAACTGTTTTTT
CASSGMNPGGPNEKLFF
>.|.|TRBJ1-2|TRBV12-3/TRBV12-4
TGTGCCAGCAGCCTAACTGGACTTCTTGGCTACACCTTC
CASSLTGLLGYTF
>.|.|TRBJ2-7|TRBV4-3
TGCGCCAGCAGCCAAGCGCTAGCGAGTGCCTACGAGCAGTACTTC
CASSQALASAYEQYF
>.|.|TRBJ1-1|TRBV10-3
TGTGCCATCAGAATGAGGGCTGACACTGAAGCTTTCTTT
CAIRMRADTEAFF
>TRBD1|.|TRBJ2-6|TRBV7-9
TGTGCCAGCAGCTTGGCAGGGGGTAGGGCCAACGTCCTGACTTTC
CASSLAGGRANVLTF
>TRBD1|.|TRBJ1-5|TRBV2
TGTGCCAGCAGTGAGACAGGGGGCAATCAGCCCCAGCATTTT
CASSETGGNQPQHF
>TRBD2|.|TRBJ2-1|TRBV5-1
TGCGCCAGCAGCCCCTGGACTAGCGGGATTAGAAATGAGCAGTTCTTC
CASSPWTSGIRNEQFF
>.|few|TRBJ1-4|TRBV7-8
TGTGCCAGCAGCTTAAGCGCACACACAACTAATGAAAAACTGTTTTTT
CASSLSAHTTNEKLFF
>TRBD2|.|TRBJ2-7|TRBV11-2
TGTGCCAGCAGCTTAGAGGGACTAGCGGACTCCTACGAGCAGTACTTC
CASSLEGLADSYEQYF
>.|.|TRBJ1-1|TRBV19
TGTGCCAGTAGTTCCTTCCTCCAGAAAAACACTGAAGCTTTCTTT
CASSSFLQKNTEAFF
>.|once|TRBJ2-3|TRBV9
TGTGCCAGCAGCGTGAGAGAGTTCTACACAGATACGCAGTATTTT
CASSVREFYTDTQYF
>TRBD1|.|TRBJ1-2|TRBV6-4
TGTGCCAGCAGTGACGGACAGGTTTCCAACTATGGCTACACCTTC
CASSDGQVSNYGYTF
>.|.|TRBJ2-5|TRBV2
TGTGCCAGCAGTGAAGCGCGTATGGCAGGGGGGGAGACCCAGTACTTC
CASSEARMAGGETQYF
>.|.|TRBJ2-7|TRBV3-1/TRBV3-2
TGTGCCAGCAGCCAAGATTTGGGCAGTTACGAGCAGTACTTC
CASSQDLGSYEQYF
>TRBD2|once|TRBJ2-1|TRBV7-2
TGTGCCAGCAGCCCAATAGCGGGGGGTTCCTACAATGAGCAGTTCTTC
CASSPIAGGSYNEQFF
>TRBD2|.|TRBJ2-3|TRBV6-2/TRBV6-3
TGTGCCAGCAGTTCGATCCGCGGGGGGCGCGCAGATACGCAGTATTTT
CASSSIRGGRADTQYF
>.|.|TRBJ1-2|TRBV5-1
TGCGCCAGCAGCTTGGGGGCCAGGGTTGACTATGGCTACACCTTC
CASSLGARVDYGYTF
>TRBD2|.|TRBJ2-2|TRBV9
TGTGCCAGCAGCTTCGGGACTAGCGGGGGGGCGTACACCGGGGAGCTGTTTTTT
CASSFGTSGGAYTGELFF
>.|.|TRBJ1-3|TRBV4-1
TGCGCCAGCAGCCGGGCGTTACCCTCTGGAAACACCATATATTTT
CASSRALPSGNTIYF
>TRBD1|.|TRBJ2-7|TRBV10-3
TGTGCCATCAGTGATTCGACAGGGGGGGTATACGAGCAGTACTTC
CAISDSTGGVYEQYF
>.|few|TRBJ2-7|TRBV6-5
TGTGCCAGCAGTTACTCATTAGCGGTCTCCTACGAGCAGTACTTC
CASSYSLAVSYEQYF
>.|.|TRBJ1-5|TRBV19
TGTGCCAGTAGTAGGAGGACAGTTCCCCGTCAGCCCCAGCATTTT
CASSRRTVPRQPQHF
>TRBD2|few|TRBJ2-2|TRBV6-2/TRBV6-3
TGTGCCAGCAGTGGGGGGGCGAACACCGGGGAGCTGTTTTTT
CASSGGANTGELFF
>.|once|TRBJ1-2|TRBV4-3
TGCGCCAGCAGCCCCGGGGACGGGGGAATCTATGGCTACACCTTC
CASSPGDGGIYGYTF
>TRBD2|.|TRBJ2-3|TRBV4-1
TGCGCCAGCAGCCAAGCCGGCATAGCGGGGGGCCTTACACGCACAGATACGCAGTATTTT
CASSQAGIAGGLTRTDTQYF
>TRBD2|.|TRBJ2-7|TRBV6-4
TGTGCCAGCAGCCGACTAGCGAACTCCGAGCAGTACTTC
CASSRLANSEQYF
>TRBD1|.|TRBJ1-5|TRBV19
TGTGCCAGTAGTATCACGGGACAGTACAATCAGCCCCAGCATTTT
CASSITGQYNQPQHF
>.|.|TRBJ1-4|TRBV30
TGTGCCTGGAGTGTTCAGGCAGATAATGAAAAACTGTTTTTT
CAWSVQADNEKLFF
>TRBD2|.|TRBJ2-2|TRBV5-1
TGCGCCAGCAGCTTGGCCGAGCGGGGGGCCTACGCGAACACCGGGGAGCTGTTTTTT
CASSLAERGAYANTGELFF
>.|.|TRBJ1-1|TRBV30
TGTGCCTGGATAAAAGGCCAACTAAACACTGAAGCTTTCTTT
CAWIKGQLNTEAFF
>TRBD1|.|TRBJ1-1|TRBV6-4
TGTGCCAGCAGTGACGGGACAGTGAACACTGAAGCTTTCTTT
CASSDGTVNTEAFF
>TRBD1|.|TRBJ2-7|TRBV7-8
TGTGCCAGCAGACGACGACTAGACAGGGGTCTGGACGAGCAGTACTTC
CASRRRLDRGLDEQYF
>.|.|TRBJ1-1|TRBV3-1/TRBV3-2
TGTGCCAGCAGGCCATCGGGGTCCCCAAGGTCCCCGGGAGCTTTCTTT
CASRPSGSPRSPGAFF
>.|.|TRBJ2-5|TRBV9
TGTGCCAGCAGCGTAATGGCAGCGGAGACCCAGTACTTC
CASSVMAAETQYF
>TRBD1|.|TRBJ1-1|TRBV19
TGTGCCAGTAGTCAGAGACAGGGGGCTGGTAGAACTGAAGCTTTCTTT
CASSQRQGAGRTEAFF
>.|.|TRBJ1-2|TRBV6-5
TGTGCCAGCACCGCGACAGAGAACTATGGCTACACCTTC
CASTATENYGYTF
>TRBD1|.|TRBJ2-7|TRBV6-5
TGTGCCAGCAGCCATCTTCAGGGGGCGGGTGAGCAGTACTTC
CASSHLQGAGEQYF
>TRBD2|.|TRBJ2-5|TRBV2
TGTGCCAGCAGTGAACGGGAGGGGGGAGAGACCCAGTACTTC
CASSEREGGETQYF
>TRBD2|.|TRBJ2-1|TRBV7-7
TGTGCCAGCAGCCTTCTCAGCGGGGGGATCTCCAATGAGCAGTTCTTC
CASSLLSGGISNEQFF
>TRBD1|.|TRBJ2-1|TRBV6-6
TGTGCCAGCAGTTTACCCGGACAGGGTTGGTCAAATGAGCAGTTCTTC
CASSLPGQGWSNEQFF
>TRBD1|once|TRBJ2-7|TRBV5-1
TGCGCCAGCAGCTTGATGGGGACAGGGAGCTCCTACGAGCAGTACTTC
CASSLMGTGSSYEQYF